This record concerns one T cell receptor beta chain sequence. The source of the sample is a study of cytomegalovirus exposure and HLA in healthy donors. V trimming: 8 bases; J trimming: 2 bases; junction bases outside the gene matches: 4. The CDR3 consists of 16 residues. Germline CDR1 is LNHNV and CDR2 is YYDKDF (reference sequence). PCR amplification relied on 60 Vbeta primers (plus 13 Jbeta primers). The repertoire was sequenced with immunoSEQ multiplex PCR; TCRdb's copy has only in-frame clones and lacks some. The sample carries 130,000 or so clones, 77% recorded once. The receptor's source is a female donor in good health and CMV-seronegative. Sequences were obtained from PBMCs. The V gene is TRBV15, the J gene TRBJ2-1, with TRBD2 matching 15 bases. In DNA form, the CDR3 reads TGTGCCACCTCTCGGACTAGCGGGAGGGCCTACAATGAGCAGTTCTTC. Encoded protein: CATSRTSGRAYNEQFF.